This T cell receptor (beta chain) is drawn from a study of shared clonotypes between healthy human individuals. General study results and limits: Clonotype sharing among the donors was expected to vary with sequencing depth.

The data were produced by immunoSEQ multiplex PCR, yet TCRdb's version contains in-frame clones alone and is incomplete. The sample yields approximately 1,500,000 clones, roughly 98% seen once. On this clone itself: Its antigen is not known.

The CDR3 spans 11 residues. CDR1 is SNHLY, CDR2 FYNNEI, per germline. The ends were cut back, 0 bases at V and 4 bases at J, with 0 bases in the middle. Sequencing used naive CD4+ T cells sorted from blood. Subset defined: CD45RA+ positively selected. V usage is TRBV2 and J usage is TRBJ1-2; D call uncertain. The sequence was obtained from a man younger than 40 in good health. CDR3 sequence reads: CASSEAYGYTF. CDR3 nucleotides: TGTGCCAGCAGTGAAGCCTATGGCTACACCTTC. The variable domain in full, completed from reference TRBV2 and TRBJ1-2, reads EPEVTQTPSHQVTQMGQEVILRCVPISNHLYFYWYRQILGQKVEFLVSFYNNEISEKSEIFDDQFSVERPDGSNFTLKIRSTKLEDSAMYFCASSEAYGYTFGSGTRLTVV.